This T cell receptor (beta chain) was documented in a study of cytotoxic CD8 clonotypes in ibrutinib-treated CLL. Study-level points and caveats: Stable or contracted on treatment, public clonotypes were also uncommon. Clonality grew at ibrutinib response; at progression, it decreased back toward baseline.

About this clone: Its target is not known.

Depth targeted 1 in 200,000 to 1 in 1 million T cells, averaging roughly 9.3x coverage per clonotype. This table comes from immunoSEQ multiplex PCR, and its TCRdb copy is limited to in-frame clones, with some not included. The repertoire has fewer than 200,000 clones, approximately 84% of them found once; the top ten carry 3.5% to 5.5%. The V gene's germline CDR1 is MGHDK and CDR2 SYGVNS. This CDR3 is 13 amino acids long. V lost 1 base and J lost 8, with 8 bases in between. The sample here was PBMCs, taken after 24 months of ibrutinib treatment. The receptor was derived from a human donor with chronic lymphocytic leukemia. The chain uses TRBV25-1 and TRBJ2-2; D not resolved. The CDR3 DNA is TGTGCCAGCAGTGAATTTGCCCTGGGGGAGCTGTTTTTT. Amino acid sequence: CASSEFALGELFF.